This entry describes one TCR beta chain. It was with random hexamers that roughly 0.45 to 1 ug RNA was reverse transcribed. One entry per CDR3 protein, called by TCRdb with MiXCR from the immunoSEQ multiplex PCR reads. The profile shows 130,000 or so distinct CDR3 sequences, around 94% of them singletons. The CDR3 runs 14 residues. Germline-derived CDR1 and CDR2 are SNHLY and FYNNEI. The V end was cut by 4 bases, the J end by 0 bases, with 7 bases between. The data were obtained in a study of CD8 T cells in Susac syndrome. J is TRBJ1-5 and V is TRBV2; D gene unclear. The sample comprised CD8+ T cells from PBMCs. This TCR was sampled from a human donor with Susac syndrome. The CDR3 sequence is CASSGTASNQPQHF. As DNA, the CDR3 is TGTGCCAGCAGTGGGACGGCTAGCAATCAGCCCCAGCATTTT.